Below are 28 T cell receptor beta chains sequenced from a single sample in a study of robustness of blood B and T cell sequencing. TCR beta repertoires were quantified from mRNA rather than genomic DNA. A 5' template-switch oligo added a universal priming site during cDNA synthesis. Each cDNA molecule was tagged by a 12-nucleotide random UMI. TCRdb fed the PCR reads into MiXCR, producing one record per CDR3 protein. The data show just under 1,500 distinct CDR3 sequences, roughly two thirds seen once. Material: peripheral blood. These receptors were collected from a human donor in good health.

V usage is TRBV13 and J usage is TRBJ2-1; the D gene is possibly TRBD2 (5 bases). In germline, CDR1 is PRHDT, CDR2 FYEKMQ (reference sequence). The CDR3 is 12 amino acids. With 3 bases removed from V and 10 bases from J, the gap between germline ends came to 10 bases. CDR3 protein: CASSFPPGEQFF. DNA of the CDR3: TGTGCCAGCAGCTTTCCTCCGGGGGAGCAGTTCTTC.

The chain is built from TRBV7-9 and TRBJ2-7; 8 bases align to TRBD2. The CDR3 loop spans 16 amino acids. With V trimmed by 3 bases and J by 4 bases, 11 bases remained unmatched. The germline gives CDR1 SEHNR, CDR2 FQNEAQ (reference sequence). CDR3 DNA: TGTGCCAGCAGCTTGTCGGTTGGTAGCGGGGAGTACGAGCAGTACTTC. It specifies CASSLSVGSGEYEQYF.

The chain carries TRBV29-1 and TRBJ2-1; D remains unclear. The CDR3 extends over 13 amino acids. With 4 bases removed from V and 1 base from J, the gap between germline ends came to 8 bases. CDR1 and CDR2 (germline): SQVTM, ANQGSEA. CDR3 sequence: CSVGASSYNEQFF. The CDR3 nucleotides are TGCAGCGTTGGGGCATCTTCCTACAATGAGCAGTTCTTC.

The chain recombines TRBV7-6 with TRBJ1-3; D call uncertain. The V gene lost 0 bases and the J gene lost 0 bases, with 9 bases spanning the gap. The length of the CDR3 is 16 residues. The germline CDR1 and CDR2 sequences are SGHVS and FNYEAQ. The CDR3 reads CASSLALRSSGNTIYF. The CDR3 nucleotides are TGTGCCAGCAGCTTAGCGCTAAGGAGCTCTGGAAACACCATATATTTT.

The gene calls are TRBV29-1 and TRBJ2-2; unclear D gene. The CDR3 sequence is 12 residues long. V was pared by 7 bases and J by 6 bases, with 12 bases between. CDR1 SQVTM and CDR2 ANQGSEA come from the germline V gene. The CDR3 DNA reads as TGCAGCGCTTCCGGGTCCCCCGGGGAGCTGTTTTTT. Residues: CSASGSPGELFF.

This clonotype appeared once. This chain links TRBV10-1 with TRBJ1-5; D uncertain. CDR3 length: 14 amino acids. Germline CDR1 reads WNHNN; CDR2 reads SYGVQD (reference sequence). The V and J ends lost 5 bases and 0 bases respectively, with 8 bases between them. CDR3 amino acids: CASSPGNSNQPQHF. The CDR3 region has the DNA TGCGCCAGCAGTCCAGGAAATAGCAATCAGCCCCAGCATTTT.

The chain is built from TRBV7-6 and TRBJ2-7; possible D gene TRBD2, 6 bases. V was shortened by 8 bases and J by 2 bases, with 7 bases between the two germline ends. Looked up from germline, CDR1 is SGHVS and CDR2 is FNYEAQ. This CDR3 spans 11 amino acids. CDR3 amino acids: CASGGAYEQYF. CDR3 DNA: TGTGCCAGCGGAGGGGCCTACGAGCAGTACTTC.

This clonotype was counted between two and nine times. This chain joins TRBV5-5 and TRBJ1-1; D remains unclear. The CDR3 contains 17 residues. CDR1 SGHKS and CDR2 YYEKEE come from the germline V gene (reference sequence). V lost 1 base to trimming and J lost 2 bases, with 18 bases between them. CDR3 loop: CASSLRDSSQYNTEAFF. CDR3 bases: TGTGCCAGCAGCTTGAGGGATAGCAGCCAGTACAACACTGAAGCTTTCTTT. Filled out from reference TRBV5-5 and TRBJ1-1, the complete variable domain reads DAGVTQSPTHLIKTRGQQVTLRCSPISGHKSVSWYQQVLGQGPQFIFQYYEKEERGRGNFPDRFSARQFPNYSSELNVNALLLGDSALYLCASSLRDSSQYNTEAFFGQGTRLTVV.

This clonotype was counted a few times. J is TRBJ2-5 and V is TRBV20-1, with a weak D call TRBD2 (7 bases). V dropped 3 bases and J dropped 5 bases, with 19 bases sitting between them. The CDR3 loop spans 15 amino acids. Per the germline V gene, CDR1 is DFQATT and CDR2 is SNEGSKA (reference sequence). The DNA of the CDR3 is TGCAGTGCTAGCCTGTCCGGCGGGGGCCGGGAGACCCAGTACTTC. Translation gives CSASLSGGGRETQYF.

The chain is built from TRBV29-1 and TRBJ2-2; D gene unclear. Trimming pared 3 bases from V and 2 bases from J, leaving 7 bases between. The CDR3 covers 13 residues. Per germline, CDR1 SQVTM and CDR2 ANQGSEA. CDR3 in DNA: TGCAGCGTTGAGGCCCAAAACACCGGGGAGCTGTTTTTT. Its protein is CSVEAQNTGELFF.

The chain has TRBV20-1 and TRBJ2-3, with D maybe TRBD2 (6 bases). The CDR3 loop spans 14 amino acids. Trimming shortened V by 6 bases and J by 1 base, and 14 bases separated the two germline ends. Germline V gene data show CDR1 as DFQATT and CDR2 as SNEGSKA (reference sequence). The CDR3 spells CSAARDFRTDTQYF. CDR3 DNA: TGCAGTGCCGCCCGGGACTTTCGCACAGATACGCAGTATTTT.

This clonotype was observed a handful of times. The chain employs TRBV5-5 and TRBJ2-7; D unclear. Germline CDR1 SGHKS, CDR2 YYEKEE (reference sequence). Trimming shortened V by 4 bases and J by 2 bases, and 4 bases separated the two germline ends. CDR3 length: 11 residues. CDR3 residues: CASSGAYEQYF. The CDR3 DNA reads as TGTGCCAGCAGCGGGGCCTACGAGCAGTACTTC.

This sequence joins TRBV30 and TRBJ2-6; D gene uncertain. The CDR3 extends over 13 amino acids. Per the germline V gene, CDR1 is GTSNPN and CDR2 is SVGIG (reference sequence). Between the trimmed V and J ends, which lost 4 bases and 2 bases, there was a span of 6 bases. CDR3 coding DNA: TGTGCCTGGATGGTTACTGGGGCCAACGTCCTGACTTTC. It translates to CAWMVTGANVLTF.

This chain links TRBV11-3 with TRBJ2-7; D remains unclear. This CDR3 comprises 15 residues. Germline V CDR1 and CDR2: SGHNT, YENEEA. The V gene lost 1 base and the J gene lost 4 bases, with 14 bases spanning the gap. The CDR3, as DNA: TGTGCCAGCAGCTTAGGGGCAAGGGCCGATTACGAGCAGTACTTC. Translation gives CASSLGARADYEQYF.

This CDR3 is CASRGGQSYGYTF. The CDR3 DNA follows: TGTGCCAGCAGGGGGGGACAAAGCTATGGCTACACCTTC. The chain joins TRBV6-5 to TRBJ1-2; weak D call: TRBD1 (6 bases). The CDR3 runs 13 residues. The V end was cut by 6 bases, the J end by 4 bases, with 12 bases between. Germline V gene sequence: CDR1 MNHEY, CDR2 SVGAGI.

The chain has TRBV10-3 and TRBJ1-2; D is unresolved. The CDR3 spans 12 residues. Trimming removed 4 bases at V and 8 bases at J, with 11 bases between. Germline V gene sequence: CDR1 ENHRY, CDR2 SYGVKD. This chain's CDR3 is CAISVKGYGYTF. CDR3 DNA sequence: TGTGCCATCAGTGTGAAAGGGTACGGCTACACCTTC.

The chain recombines TRBV29-1 with TRBJ1-2; 8 bases line up with TRBD1. Germline CDR1 is SQVTM and CDR2 is ANQGSEA. The CDR3 has 12 amino acids. V was pared by 7 bases and J by 8 bases, with 9 bases of the junction left unmatched. CDR3 bases: TGCAGCGGTACCGGGACAGGTGACGGCTACACCTTC. This sequence encodes CSGTGTGDGYTF. The full variable domain, completed using reference TRBV29-1 and TRBJ1-2, is SAVISQKPSRDICQRGTSLTIQCQVDSQVTMMFWYRQQPGQSLTLIATANQGSEATYESGFVIDKFPISRPNLTFSTLTVSNMSPEDSSIYLCSGTGTGDGYTFGSGTRLTVV.

V gene TRBV7-1 combines with J gene TRBJ2-1; D remains ambiguous. TRBV7-1 is flagged as an ORF with uncertain function. The CDR3 spans 11 residues. The V end lost 5 bases, the J end lost 3 bases, and 2 bases lay between the germline ends. CDR3 coding DNA: TGTGCCAGCAGCCGCTACAATGAGCAGTTCTTC. Protein product: CASSRYNEQFF.

This sequence joins TRBV6-4 and TRBJ2-3; 7 nucleotides agree with TRBD2. CDR1 is MRHNA, CDR2 SNTAGT, per germline. The V segment lost 3 bases and the J segment 5 bases; nucleotides outside the gene matches: 5. The CDR3 is 14 residues long. The CDR3 sequence is CASSESGEGDTQYF. For the CDR3, the DNA is TGTGCCAGCAGTGAAAGCGGGGAAGGAGATACGCAGTATTTT.

This clonotype has just one count. This CDR3 is CASSYRDRSYEQYF. CDR3 in DNA: TGTGCCAGCAGTTACAGGGACAGGTCCTACGAGCAGTACTTC. This rearrangement joins TRBV6-5 to TRBJ2-7; 8 nucleotides line up with TRBD1. Germline lookup yields CDR1 MNHEY and CDR2 SVGAGI. The CDR3 consists of 14 residues. J gave up 1 base and V 2 bases, and 1 base lay outside the gene matches.

The chain uses TRBV4-1 and TRBJ2-5; 15 bases match TRBD2. V lost 3 bases to trimming and J lost 5 bases; unmatched junction nucleotides: 7. The CDR3 runs 17 residues. Germline V gene lookup returns CDR1 MGHRA and CDR2 YSYEKL. The DNA for the CDR3 is TGCGCCAGCAGCCACAAAGGGACTAGCGGGGGGTGGGAGACCCAGTACTTC. Protein sequence: CASSHKGTSGGWETQYF.

The V and J genes are TRBV7-2 and TRBJ2-7; tentative D call: TRBD1 (6 bases). Trimming removed 5 bases from V and 4 bases from J, with 33 bases in between. Per the germline V gene, CDR1 is SGHTA and CDR2 is FQGNSA. CDR3 length: 20 amino acids. The CDR3 protein is CASSPSMGRNSGHSLYEQYF. CDR3 DNA: TGTGCCAGCAGCCCATCAATGGGCCGAAACTCGGGACACTCACTTTACGAGCAGTACTTC.

The chain joins TRBV7-3 to TRBJ2-3, with TRBD2 identical over 9 bases. CDR1 is SGHTA, CDR2 FQGTGA, per germline. The CDR3 is 14 amino acids. J lost 0 bases, V lost 8 bases, and 3 bases had no gene match. The CDR3 region is CASGAGGSTDTQYF. DNA of the CDR3: TGTGCCAGCGGCGCGGGGGGGAGCACAGATACGCAGTATTTT.

The V call is TRBV19, the J call TRBJ2-2, with D unclear. Trimming left V 1 base short and J 5 bases short, with 11 bases between. Germline V gives CDR1 LNHDA, CDR2 SQIVND (reference sequence). This CDR3 has 15 residues. Here the CDR3 reads CASSIVKGRTGELFF. CDR3 DNA sequence: TGTGCCAGTAGTATAGTCAAAGGCAGGACCGGGGAGCTGTTTTTT.

This chain connects TRBV15 to TRBJ2-7, with TRBD2 identical over 8 bases. The CDR3 runs to 17 residues. Germline lookup yields CDR1 LNHNV and CDR2 YYDKDF (reference sequence). Unmatched junction bases numbered 19, after V lost 1 base and J lost 11 bases. The CDR3 DNA is TGTGCCACCAGCAGAGGAGGAATTGCGGGACTAGAGTTCGGAAAGTACTTC. It yields the protein CATSRGGIAGLEFGKYF. Looking up the rest from reference TRBV15 and TRBJ2-7 gives the full variable domain: DAMVIQNPRYQVTQFGKPVTLSCSQTLNHNVMYWYQQKSSQAPKLLFHYYDKDFNNEADTPDNFQSRRPNTSFCFLDIRSPGLGDTAMYLCATSRGGIAGLEFGKYFGPGTRLTVT.

The chain combines TRBV6-5 with TRBJ1-3; no reliable D call. V lost 4 bases and J lost 4, with 17 bases in between. The CDR3 extends over 16 amino acids. CDR1 is MNHEY and CDR2 is SVGAGI in the germline V gene. This CDR3 reads CASSFSGSKMGNTIYF. The CDR3 DNA follows: TGTGCCAGCAGTTTCTCCGGGTCAAAAATGGGAAACACCATATATTTT.

This clonotype was counted a single time. V usage is TRBV12-3 or TRBV12-4 and J usage is TRBJ2-2; D gene uncertain. The CDR3 length is 17 residues. V dropped 5 bases and J dropped 6 bases, with 22 bases sitting between them. CDR3 nucleotide sequence: TGTGCCAGCAGTCCGCGCGGAGAGAGGCCTGTCCCCGGGGAGCTGTTTTTT. As protein: CASSPRGERPVPGELFF.

The chain links TRBV5-1 to TRBJ1-1; TRBD1 agrees at 7 bases. Germline assignment: CDR1 SGHRS and CDR2 YFSETQ. CDR3 size: 13 residues. Unmatched junction bases numbered 5, after V lost 4 bases and J lost 5 bases. CDR3 sequence (DNA): TGCGCCAGCAGCACGGGACAGCTTACTGAAGCTTTCTTT. Translation: CASSTGQLTEAFF.